This TCR beta chain was recorded in a study of blood T cell repertoires in COVID-19. For the study at large: Samples taken during acute and convalescent COVID-19 were collected in the United States, Italy and Spain. From T cells, B-cell-depleted T cells, or PBMCs came the material, which was cDNA or gDNA.

As originally analysed: Reference gene primer amplification gave nucleated cell count estimates. Assay: immunoSEQ multiplex PCR; the TCRdb copy retains only in-frame clones and omits some. V and J calls and clone size come straight from that table; D and trimming were deduced from the DNA. The sample carries 100,000 to 120,000 clones, about 80% recorded once. The CDR3 is 15 residues long. CDR1 is MNHEY, CDR2 SMNVEV, per germline (reference sequence). Trimming took 5 bases from V and 0 from J, leaving 10 bases between them. Specimen: peripheral blood. The TCR was taken from a woman aged 80 or over with active or convalescent COVID-19. The chain links TRBV27 to TRBJ1-4; no definite D call. CDR3 loop: CASSPTQATNEKLFF. In DNA form, the CDR3 reads TGTGCCAGCAGTCCCACCCAGGCAACTAATGAAAAACTGTTTTTT.